Below are 14 T cell receptor beta chains sequenced from a single sample in a study of blood T cells in healthy people across ages. A second roughly 6 to 11 cycle PCR used barcoded and J-beta primers. MiXCR, run by TCRdb on the 5' RACE reads, gives a single entry per CDR3 protein. This sample has about 1.5 million distinct CDR3 sequences; 40% to 45% occur once, and the top ten carry less than 5%. The sequenced sample consisted of blood. The receptors come from a young woman in good health.

This clonotype has a handful of counts. The J gene is TRBJ2-7, the V gene TRBV7-2; TRBD2 matches at 11 bases. The V and J ends lost 5 bases and 8 bases, in that order; junction bases with no gene match: 14. There are 16 residues in the CDR3. Germline V lookup: CDR1 SGHTA, CDR2 FQGNSA. The CDR3 nucleotides read TGTGCCAGCAGCAGAACTAGCGGGGGATACTCTACGCAGCAGTACTTC. Amino acid sequence: CASSRTSGGYSTQQYF.

Concerning this clonotype itself: This clone may be a read error of a much larger clone one base away. This sequence joins TRBV20-1 and TRBJ1-2; 9 positions match TRBD1. The CDR3 runs to 12 residues. Germline trimming cut 2 bases from V and 8 bases from J; bases unmatched to any gene: 3. The germline V gene encodes CDR1 DFQATT and CDR2 SNEGSKA (reference sequence). In nucleotides, the CDR3 is TGCAGTGCTAGAAGGACAGGGGTCGGCTACACCTTC. Translation gives CSARRTGVGYTF.

The CDR3 DNA reads as TGTGCCAGCAGCCAATTTCAGGGAGGATTCAATTCACCCCTCCACTTT. It codes for CASSQFQGGFNSPLHF. The genes are TRBV3-1 and TRBJ1-6; D might be TRBD1 (5 bases). CDR1 and CDR2 from the germline V gene are LGHDT and YNNKEL (reference sequence). V gave up 2 bases and J gave up 7 bases, with 15 bases separating them. The CDR3 consists of 16 residues. Combining the CDR3 with reference TRBV3-1 and TRBJ1-6 gives the whole variable domain DTAVSQTPKYLVTQMGNDKSIKCEQNLGHDTMYWYKQDSKKFLKIMFSYNNKELIINETVPNRFSPKSPDKAHLNLHINSLELGDSAVYFCASSQFQGGFNSPLHFGNGTRLTVT.

This chain links TRBV20-1 with TRBJ2-3; D is possibly TRBD2 (6 bases). Germline CDR1 DFQATT, CDR2 SNEGSKA (reference sequence). V dropped 6 bases and J dropped 3 bases, with 19 bases sitting between them. This CDR3 comprises 15 residues. This CDR3 is CSAPPGGGRTDTQYF. As DNA, the CDR3 is TGCAGTGCCCCCCCGGGCGGAGGGCGGACAGATACGCAGTATTTT.

The chain couples TRBV11-2 to TRBJ2-1; D not resolved. Per germline, CDR1 SGHAT and CDR2 FQNNGV. The CDR3 spans 13 residues. V dropped 6 bases and J dropped 5 bases, with 11 bases sitting between them. CDR3 amino acids: CASSSQTNNEQFF. The CDR3 region has the DNA TGTGCCAGCAGTTCGCAGACAAACAATGAGCAGTTCTTC.

The V and J genes are TRBV13 and TRBJ2-1; D is possibly TRBD1 (6 bases). V dropped 1 base and J dropped 3 bases, with 10 bases sitting between them. Germline V CDR1 and CDR2: PRHDT, FYEKMQ (reference sequence). This CDR3 has 15 residues. CDR3 amino acids: CASSLVSTGYNEQFF. CDR3 DNA sequence: TGTGCCAGCAGCTTAGTCTCGACAGGCTACAATGAGCAGTTCTTC.

V is TRBV29-1 and J is TRBJ2-1; possible D gene TRBD2, 6 bases. Trimming took off 3 bases at V and 5 bases at J, with 11 bases between the two ends. The germline gives CDR1 SQVTM, CDR2 ANQGSEA. The CDR3 spans 13 residues. CDR3 protein: CSVESSDHNEQFF. DNA for the CDR3: TGCAGCGTTGAGTCTAGCGATCACAATGAGCAGTTCTTC.

The chain has TRBV7-8 and TRBJ1-5; 7 bases line up with TRBD1. Germline CDR1 reads SGHVS; CDR2 reads FQNEAQ. This CDR3 spans 15 amino acids. V was pared by 1 base and J by 6 bases, with 6 bases of the junction left unmatched. The DNA for the CDR3 is TGTGCCAGCAGCTTAGAAAAAGGGGGCGGTCAGCCCCAGCATTTT. Protein sequence: CASSLEKGGGQPQHF.

This clonotype was seen a few times. This chain joins TRBV25-1 and TRBJ2-3; 9 bases line up with TRBD1. The germline gives CDR1 MGHDK, CDR2 SYGVNS. This CDR3 is built from 14 residues. V shed 3 bases, J shed 4 bases, and the junction held 2 bases outside the gene matches. Here the CDR3 reads CASSDNRGPDTQYF. The CDR3 DNA is TGTGCCAGCAGTGACAACAGGGGGCCAGATACGCAGTATTTT.

The chain uses TRBV4-1 and TRBJ2-5, with TRBD2 as a possible D gene (6 bases). The V end lost 4 bases, the J end lost 0 bases, and 15 bases lay between the germline ends. Germline-derived CDR1 and CDR2 are MGHRA and YSYEKL. The CDR3 contains 16 residues. In DNA form, the CDR3 reads TGCGCCAGCAGCCCCACCGGGACTTTTAACCAAGAGACCCAGTACTTC. Translation gives CASSPTGTFNQETQYF.

About this clonotype itself: An end of the junction differs from the germline gene, which may be a read error. V and J are TRBV6-1 and TRBJ2-7; 7 bases match TRBD2. CDR3 size: 11 residues. CDR1 is MNHNS, CDR2 SASEGT, per germline. The CDR3 nucleotides read TGTGTCAGCGTGCGGGAGTTTGAGCAGTACTTC. Its translation is CVSVREFEQYF.

V usage is TRBV11-2 and J usage is TRBJ2-3; TRBD2 matches at 9 bases. V lost 5 bases, J lost 6 bases, and 12 bases stayed unmatched. Germline V CDR1 and CDR2: SGHAT, FQNNGV. The CDR3 has 16 residues. The CDR3 spells CASSPLASGERDTQYF. CDR3 nucleotides: TGTGCCAGCAGCCCACTCGCTAGCGGGGAGAGGGATACGCAGTATTTT.

This sequence joins TRBV25-1 and TRBJ2-7; 7 positions agree with TRBD1. CDR1 MGHDK and CDR2 SYGVNS come from the germline V gene. With V trimmed by 9 bases and J by 3 bases, 14 bases remained unmatched. This CDR3 spans 15 amino acids. As DNA, the CDR3 is TGTGCCAGGAAAGACGCCGACAGGGATGACTACGAGCAGTACTTC. It translates to CARKDADRDDYEQYF.

The rearrangement joins TRBV7-2 to TRBJ2-1; TRBD2 agrees at 10 bases. Trimming took 5 bases from V and 5 from J; bases not matched to a gene: 12. The CDR3 extends over 17 amino acids. Per the germline V gene, CDR1 is SGHTA and CDR2 is FQGNSA. The CDR3 here is CASSPTFLAGEHNEQFF. The DNA for the CDR3 is TGTGCCAGCAGCCCAACGTTCCTAGCGGGAGAGCACAATGAGCAGTTCTTC.